This T cell receptor beta chain stems from a study of T cells after yellow fever vaccination. Looked up from germline, CDR1 is SEHNR and CDR2 is FQNEAQ (reference sequence). V was trimmed by 1 base and J by 5 bases, leaving 11 bases between them. CDR3 length: 14 amino acids. TCRdb processed the 5' RACE reads anew with MiXCR; each CDR3 protein has one entry. The data show 120,000 or so distinct CDR3 sequences, approximately 16% seen once. The source is a man younger than 35 who received the YFV17D yellow fever vaccine. The material was CD8+ T cells sorted from PBMCs, obtained 5 days after the yellow fever booster vaccination. The chain has TRBV7-9 and TRBJ2-5; no reliable D call. The CDR3 spells CASSLVGVGETQYF. The CDR3 region has the DNA TGTGCCAGCAGCTTAGTAGGCGTAGGCGAGACCCAGTACTTC. The full variable domain, completed using reference TRBV7-9 and TRBJ2-5, is DTGVSQNPRHKITKRGQNVTFRCDPISEHNRLYWYRQTLGQGPEFLTYFQNEAQLEKSRLLSDRFSAERPKGSFSTLEIQRTEQGDSAMYLCASSLVGVGETQYFGPGTRLLVL.